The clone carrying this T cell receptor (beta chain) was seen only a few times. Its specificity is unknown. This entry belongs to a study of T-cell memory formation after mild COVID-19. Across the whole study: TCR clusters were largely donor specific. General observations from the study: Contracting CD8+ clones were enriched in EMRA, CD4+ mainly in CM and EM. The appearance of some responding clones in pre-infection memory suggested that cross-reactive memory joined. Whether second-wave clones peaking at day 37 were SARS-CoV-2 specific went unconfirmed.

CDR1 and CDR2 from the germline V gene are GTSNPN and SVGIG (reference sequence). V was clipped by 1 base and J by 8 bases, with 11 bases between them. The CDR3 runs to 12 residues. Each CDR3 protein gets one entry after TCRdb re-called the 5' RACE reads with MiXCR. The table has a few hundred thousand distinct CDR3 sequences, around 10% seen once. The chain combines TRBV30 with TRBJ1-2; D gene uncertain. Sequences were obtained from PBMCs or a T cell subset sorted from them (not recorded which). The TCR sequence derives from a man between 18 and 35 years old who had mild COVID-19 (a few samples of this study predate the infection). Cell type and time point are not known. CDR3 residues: CAWSGHPVGYTF. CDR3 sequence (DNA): TGTGCCTGGAGTGGTCATCCGGTGGGCTACACCTTC.